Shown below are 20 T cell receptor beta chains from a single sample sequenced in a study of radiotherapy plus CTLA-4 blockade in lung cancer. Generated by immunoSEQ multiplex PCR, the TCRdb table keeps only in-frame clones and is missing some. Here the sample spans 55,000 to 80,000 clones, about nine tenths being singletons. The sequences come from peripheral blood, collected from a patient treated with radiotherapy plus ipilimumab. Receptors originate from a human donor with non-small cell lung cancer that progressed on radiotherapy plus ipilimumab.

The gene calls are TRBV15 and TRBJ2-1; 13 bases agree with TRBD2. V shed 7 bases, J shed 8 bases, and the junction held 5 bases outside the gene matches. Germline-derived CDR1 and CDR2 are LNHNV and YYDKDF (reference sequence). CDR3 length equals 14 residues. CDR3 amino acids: CATKIGLAGDEQFF. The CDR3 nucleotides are TGTGCCACCAAGATAGGACTAGCGGGAGATGAGCAGTTCTTC.

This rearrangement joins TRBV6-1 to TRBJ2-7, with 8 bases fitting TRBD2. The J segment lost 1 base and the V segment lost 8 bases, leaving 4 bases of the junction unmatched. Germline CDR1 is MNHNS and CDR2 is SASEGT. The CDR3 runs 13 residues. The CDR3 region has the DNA TGTGCCAGCGGGACTAGTTTGTCCTACGAGCAGTACTTC. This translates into CASGTSLSYEQYF.

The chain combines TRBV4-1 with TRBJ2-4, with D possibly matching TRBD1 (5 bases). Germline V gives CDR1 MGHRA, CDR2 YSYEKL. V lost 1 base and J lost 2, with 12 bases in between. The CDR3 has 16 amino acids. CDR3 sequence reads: CASSQGSQGSKNIQYF. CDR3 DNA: TGCGCCAGCAGCCAAGGGTCTCAGGGATCCAAAAACATTCAGTACTTC.

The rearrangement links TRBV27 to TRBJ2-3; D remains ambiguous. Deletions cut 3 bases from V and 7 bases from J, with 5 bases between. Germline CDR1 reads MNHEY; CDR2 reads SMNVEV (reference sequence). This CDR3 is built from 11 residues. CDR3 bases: TGTGCCAGCAGTTTGCGGAATACGCAGTATTTT. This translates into CASSLRNTQYF.

CDR3 DNA: TGTGCCAGCAGCTTAGGGACAGTAGAGACCCAGTACTTC. It yields the protein CASSLGTVETQYF. The V and J genes are TRBV11-2 and TRBJ2-5; maybe TRBD1 (6 bases). V lost 1 base and J lost 4, with 7 bases in between. The germline V gene encodes CDR1 SGHAT and CDR2 FQNNGV. The CDR3 loop spans 13 amino acids.

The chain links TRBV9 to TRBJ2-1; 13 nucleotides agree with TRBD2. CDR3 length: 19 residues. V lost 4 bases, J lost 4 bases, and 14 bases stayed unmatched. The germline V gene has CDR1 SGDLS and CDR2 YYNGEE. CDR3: CASSPTGLAGSAVYNEQFF. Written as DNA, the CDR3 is TGTGCCAGCAGCCCCACGGGACTAGCGGGATCCGCCGTATACAATGAGCAGTTCTTC.

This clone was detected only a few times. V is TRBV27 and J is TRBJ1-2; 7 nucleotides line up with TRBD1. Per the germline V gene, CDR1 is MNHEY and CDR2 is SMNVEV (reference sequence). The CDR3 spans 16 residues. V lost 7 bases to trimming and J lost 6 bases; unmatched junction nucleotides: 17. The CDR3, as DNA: TGTGCCAGCACCGAAACCCCCTACAGGGGCTTGAATGGCTACACCTTC. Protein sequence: CASTETPYRGLNGYTF.

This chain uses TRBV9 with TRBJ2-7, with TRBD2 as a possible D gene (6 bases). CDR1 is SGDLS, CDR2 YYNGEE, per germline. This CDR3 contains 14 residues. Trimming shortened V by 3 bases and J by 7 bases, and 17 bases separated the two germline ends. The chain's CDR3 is CASSAEDSGGEQYF. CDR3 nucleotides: TGTGCCAGCAGCGCCGAGGACTCCGGGGGAGAGCAGTACTTC.

The CDR3 protein is CASSLVRGEDEQFF. CDR3 bases: TGTGCCAGCAGCCTCGTGAGGGGGGAGGATGAGCAGTTCTTC. The J gene is TRBJ2-1, the V gene TRBV4-2; D assignment may be TRBD1 or TRBD2 (6 bases each). V lost 4 bases, J lost 8 bases, and 15 bases lay in between. This CDR3 region has 14 residues. Germline V gene data show CDR1 as LGHNA and CDR2 as YNFKEQ.

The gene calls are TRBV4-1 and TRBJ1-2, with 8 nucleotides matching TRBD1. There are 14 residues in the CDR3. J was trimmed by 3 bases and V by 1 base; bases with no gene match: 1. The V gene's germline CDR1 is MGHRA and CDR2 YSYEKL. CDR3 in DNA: TGCGCCAGCAGCCAAGCGACAGGGGACTATGGCTACACCTTC. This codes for CASSQATGDYGYTF.

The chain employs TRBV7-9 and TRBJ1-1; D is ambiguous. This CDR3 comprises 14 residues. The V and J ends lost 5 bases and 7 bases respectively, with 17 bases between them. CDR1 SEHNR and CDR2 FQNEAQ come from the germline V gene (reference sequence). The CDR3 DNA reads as TGTGCCAGCAGCCACCCCCGGGCCGGGCATGAAGCTTTCTTT. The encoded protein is CASSHPRAGHEAFF.

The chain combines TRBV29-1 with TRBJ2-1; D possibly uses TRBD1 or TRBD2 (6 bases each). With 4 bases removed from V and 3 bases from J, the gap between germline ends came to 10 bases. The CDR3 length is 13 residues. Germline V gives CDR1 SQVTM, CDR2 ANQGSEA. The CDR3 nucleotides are TGCAGCGTTGCGGGGGCAAACTACAATGAGCAGTTCTTC. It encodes CSVAGANYNEQFF.

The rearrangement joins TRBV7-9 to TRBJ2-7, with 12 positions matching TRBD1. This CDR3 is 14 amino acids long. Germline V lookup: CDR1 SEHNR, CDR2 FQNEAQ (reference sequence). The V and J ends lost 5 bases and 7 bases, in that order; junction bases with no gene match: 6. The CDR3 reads CASSLGTGGSEQYF. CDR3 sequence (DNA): TGTGCCAGCAGCCTCGGGACAGGGGGCAGTGAGCAGTACTTC.

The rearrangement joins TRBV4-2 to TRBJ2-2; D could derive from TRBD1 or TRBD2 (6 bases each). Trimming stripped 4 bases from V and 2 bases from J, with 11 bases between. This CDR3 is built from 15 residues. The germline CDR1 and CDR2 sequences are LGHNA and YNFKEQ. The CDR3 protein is CASSPPGANTGELFF. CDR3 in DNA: TGTGCCAGCAGCCCCCCGGGGGCAAACACCGGGGAGCTGTTTTTT.

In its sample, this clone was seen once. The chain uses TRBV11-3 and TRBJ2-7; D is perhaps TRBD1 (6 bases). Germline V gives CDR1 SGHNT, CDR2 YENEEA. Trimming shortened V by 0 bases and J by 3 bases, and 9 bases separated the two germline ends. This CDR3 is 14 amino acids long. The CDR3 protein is CASSLDGTSYEQYF. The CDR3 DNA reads TGTGCCAGCAGCTTAGATGGGACAAGCTACGAGCAGTACTTC.

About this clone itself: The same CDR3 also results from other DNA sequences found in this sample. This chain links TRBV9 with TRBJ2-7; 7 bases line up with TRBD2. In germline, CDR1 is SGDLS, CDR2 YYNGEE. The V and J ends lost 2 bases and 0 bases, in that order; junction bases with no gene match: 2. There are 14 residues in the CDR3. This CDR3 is CASSVGGSSYEQYF. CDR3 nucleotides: TGTGCCAGCAGCGTTGGCGGGAGCTCCTACGAGCAGTACTTC.

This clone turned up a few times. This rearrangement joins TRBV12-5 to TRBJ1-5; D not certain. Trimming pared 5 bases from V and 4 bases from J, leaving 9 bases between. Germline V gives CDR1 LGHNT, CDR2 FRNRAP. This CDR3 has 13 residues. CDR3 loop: CASGLEGNQPQHF. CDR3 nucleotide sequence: TGTGCTAGTGGTCTAGAGGGAAATCAGCCCCAGCATTTT.

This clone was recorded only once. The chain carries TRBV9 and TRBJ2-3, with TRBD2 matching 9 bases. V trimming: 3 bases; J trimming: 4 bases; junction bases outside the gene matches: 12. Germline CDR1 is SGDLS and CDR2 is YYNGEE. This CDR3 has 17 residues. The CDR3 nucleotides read TGTGCCAGCAGCGAGTCCCCCGGGACTAGCATATCAGATACGCAGTATTTT. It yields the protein CASSESPGTSISDTQYF.

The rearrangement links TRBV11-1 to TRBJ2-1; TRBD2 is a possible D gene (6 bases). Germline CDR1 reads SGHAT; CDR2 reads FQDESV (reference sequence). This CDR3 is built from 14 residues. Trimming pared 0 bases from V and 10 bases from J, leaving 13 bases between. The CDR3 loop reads CASSLATGGREQFF. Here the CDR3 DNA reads TGTGCCAGCAGCTTAGCCACCGGAGGGAGGGAGCAGTTCTTC.

The CDR3 reads CASSFGLLSISGVRDTQYF. CDR3 sequence (DNA): TGCGCCAGCAGCTTTGGTCTTTTGTCTATTTCGGGAGTCAGAGATACGCAGTATTTT. The V call is TRBV5-1, the J call TRBJ2-3, with D perhaps TRBD2 (6 bases). Trimming took 2 bases from V and 5 from J, leaving 27 bases between them. The CDR3 totals 19 residues. Germline-derived CDR1 and CDR2 are SGHRS and YFSETQ.